This is a list of T cell receptor beta chains from one sample in a study of blood T cell repertoires in COVID-19. Only in-frame clones appear in the TCRdb table, and some are missing; sequencing was by immunoSEQ multiplex PCR. The data show about 200,000 clones, about four fifths seen once. The sample comprised PBMCs or T cells enriched from blood (not recorded which). These receptors were obtained from a man in his forties or fifties who had recovered from COVID-19. Both conserved end residues are part of each CDR3. The order of the fields is V gene, clone size, J gene, D gene, CDR3 protein, CDR3 DNA. D genes are given only for firm matches. Expanded clones get a size class; other rows say once, few or many, or leave the size out.

v_call: TRBV6-2/TRBV6-3; clone_size: many; j_call: TRBJ1-1; d_call: TRBD1; cdr3_aa: CASSYRQSRGLPEAFF; cdr3_nt: TGTGCCAGCAGTTACCGACAATCCAGGGGGCTGCCTGAAGCTTTCTTT
v_call: TRBV7-2; clone_size: -; j_call: TRBJ1-6; d_call: TRBD1; cdr3_aa: CASSQSQGVNSPLHF; cdr3_nt: TGTGCCAGCAGCCAATCACAGGGGGTCAATTCACCCCTCCACTTT
v_call: TRBV6-2/TRBV6-3; clone_size: -; j_call: TRBJ1-5; d_call: TRBD1; cdr3_aa: CASSPQGDQPQHF; cdr3_nt: TGTGCCAGCAGCCCCCAGGGGGATCAGCCCCAGCATTTT
v_call: TRBV7-9; clone_size: -; j_call: TRBJ1-1; d_call: -; cdr3_aa: CASSLEAGTEAFF; cdr3_nt: TGTGCCAGCAGCTTAGAGGCGGGCACTGAAGCTTTCTTT
v_call: TRBV6-2/TRBV6-3; clone_size: few; j_call: TRBJ2-7; d_call: -; cdr3_aa: CASSYSRDLPYEQYF; cdr3_nt: TGTGCCAGCAGTTATAGCCGGGACTTACCCTACGAGCAGTACTTC
v_call: TRBV6-5; clone_size: -; j_call: TRBJ1-1; d_call: -; cdr3_aa: CASSYLPGSFEAFF; cdr3_nt: TGTGCCAGCAGTTACCTGCCCGGGTCCTTTGAGGCTTTCTTT
v_call: TRBV18; clone_size: -; j_call: TRBJ2-3; d_call: -; cdr3_aa: CASSGRDKDTQYF; cdr3_nt: TGTGCCAGCTCGGGTCGGGACAAAGATACGCAGTATTTT
v_call: TRBV7-2; clone_size: few; j_call: TRBJ1-3; d_call: -; cdr3_aa: CASSLGALGGNTIYF; cdr3_nt: TGTGCCAGCAGCTTAGGGGCCCTTGGTGGAAACACCATATATTTT
v_call: TRBV6-5; clone_size: -; j_call: TRBJ1-3; d_call: -; cdr3_aa: CASSYTRGSGNTIYF; cdr3_nt: TGTGCCAGCAGTTATACCCGGGGCTCTGGAAACACCATATATTTT
v_call: TRBV7-9; clone_size: few; j_call: TRBJ2-2; d_call: TRBD2; cdr3_aa: CASSLARIAGGELFF; cdr3_nt: TGTGCCAGCAGCTTAGCGCGAATAGCGGGTGGGGAGCTGTTTTTT
v_call: TRBV2; clone_size: -; j_call: TRBJ2-5; d_call: -; cdr3_aa: CASTSGWGGETQYF; cdr3_nt: TGTGCCAGCACGTCGGGGTGGGGAGGAGAGACCCAGTACTTC
v_call: TRBV5-1; clone_size: -; j_call: TRBJ1-1; d_call: -; cdr3_aa: CASSPREGGTEAFF; cdr3_nt: TGCGCCAGCAGCCCGCGGGAAGGAGGAACTGAAGCTTTCTTT
v_call: TRBV9; clone_size: -; j_call: TRBJ2-3; d_call: TRBD1; cdr3_aa: CASSPGGRASTDTQYF; cdr3_nt: TGTGCCAGCAGCCCAGGGGGCAGAGCTAGCACAGATACGCAGTATTTT
v_call: TRBV4-2; clone_size: -; j_call: TRBJ2-1; d_call: -; cdr3_aa: CASSQERNEQFF; cdr3_nt: TGTGCCAGCAGCCAGGAGAGGAATGAGCAGTTCTTC
v_call: TRBV28; clone_size: few; j_call: TRBJ1-1; d_call: TRBD1; cdr3_aa: CASSHDQGGEAFF; cdr3_nt: TGTGCCAGCAGTCACGACCAGGGGGGCGAGGCTTTCTTT
v_call: TRBV7-9; clone_size: once; j_call: TRBJ2-7; d_call: -; cdr3_aa: CASSSPTGRVGYEQYF; cdr3_nt: TGTGCCAGCAGCTCACCGACGGGAAGGGTGGGTTACGAGCAGTACTTC
v_call: TRBV6-2/TRBV6-3; clone_size: -; j_call: TRBJ1-3; d_call: -; cdr3_aa: CASSYSAVTFSGNTIYF; cdr3_nt: TGTGCCAGCAGTTACTCGGCTGTGACTTTCTCTGGAAACACCATATATTTT
v_call: TRBV29-1; clone_size: -; j_call: TRBJ1-1; d_call: -; cdr3_aa: CSASPGGDTEAFF; cdr3_nt: TGCAGCGCATCCCCGGGGGGGGACACTGAAGCTTTCTTT
v_call: TRBV5-1; clone_size: -; j_call: TRBJ2-1; d_call: TRBD2; cdr3_aa: CASSLGTSGARYEQFF; cdr3_nt: TGCGCCAGCAGCCTAGGGACTAGCGGGGCCCGCTATGAGCAGTTCTTC
v_call: TRBV19; clone_size: -; j_call: TRBJ1-3; d_call: -; cdr3_aa: CATGGFGRDTIYF; cdr3_nt: TGTGCCACGGGAGGATTCGGTCGAGACACCATATATTTT
v_call: TRBV11-2; clone_size: once; j_call: TRBJ2-1; d_call: TRBD2; cdr3_aa: CASSSQSGGPTYNEQFF; cdr3_nt: TGTGCCAGCAGCTCCCAGAGCGGGGGTCCTACCTACAATGAGCAGTTCTTC
v_call: TRBV6-5; clone_size: -; j_call: TRBJ1-3; d_call: TRBD1; cdr3_aa: CASSPQGDGNTIYF; cdr3_nt: TGTGCCAGCAGTCCTCAGGGGGACGGAAACACCATATATTTT
v_call: TRBV5-1; clone_size: -; j_call: TRBJ2-2; d_call: -; cdr3_aa: CASSLPLGAPANTGELFF; cdr3_nt: TGCGCCAGCAGCTTGCCCCTTGGAGCTCCCGCGAACACCGGGGAGCTGTTTTTT